The T cell receptor (beta chain) described here comes from a study of T cell responses to AZD1222 COVID-19 vaccine. General observations from the study: Repertoires were sampled only after the peak T cell response. The donor cohort was predominantly white British with a female majority, and clonal diversity may have been underestimated. The span of vaccine-associated CD4 TCRs extended across spike, with dominance at 160-218 and 743-854. Elevations in Spike-specific TCR breadth and depth followed administration of two AZD1222 doses.

Comments on this clone: Its antigen is as yet unknown.

CDR3 size: 15 residues. CDR1 and CDR2 (germline): SGHTA, FQGNSA. With 0 bases removed from V and 5 bases from J, the gap between germline ends came to 13 bases. Profiled with immunoSEQ multiplex PCR; TCRdb holds only in-frame clones, not every one. Here the sample spans some 100,000 clones, more than 70% being singletons. The chain joins TRBV7-2 to TRBJ2-5; D is undetermined. The TCR comes from an adult in good health. The sample was peripheral blood, taken on day 0 of MenACWY control vaccination. The CDR3 is CASSLAGYPRETQYF. DNA for the CDR3: TGTGCCAGCAGCTTAGCCGGCTACCCGAGGGAGACCCAGTACTTC.